The rows below give T cell receptor beta chains drawn from one sample of a study of cytomegalovirus exposure and HLA in healthy donors. Produced via immunoSEQ multiplex PCR; TCRdb's table is partial and in-frame only. The data show about 130,000 clones, with roughly three quarters seen just once and around 3.2% held by the top ten. The sample consisted of PBMCs. All receptors come from a man aged 30 to 39 in good health and CMV-seronegative. Both conserved end residues are part of each CDR3. A D gene is named only where the DNA matches it firmly. Clone size appears in some rows only: once, few, many, or a class for an expanded clone.

>NA|NA|TRBJ2-7|TRBV7-6
CASSLNGGATFYEQYF
TGTGCCAGCAGCTTAAATGGGGGGGCTACCTTTTACGAGCAGTACTTC
>NA|NA|TRBJ1-1|TRBV6-4
CASSDSREGRTNTEAFF
TGTGCCAGCAGTGACTCGAGGGAGGGAAGAACGAACACTGAAGCTTTCTTT
>NA|TRBD1|TRBJ1-2|TRBV5-1
CASGLRTGGLAGYTF
TGCGCCAGCGGTCTGAGGACAGGGGGATTAGCTGGCTACACCTTC
>NA|NA|TRBJ2-7|TRBV13
CASSPGRGPWEQYF
TGTGCCAGCAGCCCCGGCAGGGGCCCGTGGGAGCAGTACTTC
>NA|TRBD1|TRBJ1-2|TRBV9
CASSASGTGGYGYTF
TGTGCCAGCAGCGCCTCCGGGACAGGGGGCTATGGCTACACCTTC
>once|TRBD2|TRBJ2-7|TRBV4-3
CASSQDWTSRYEQYF
TGCGCCAGCAGCCAAGATTGGACTAGCAGGTACGAGCAGTACTTC
>NA|TRBD2|TRBJ2-3|TRBV6-4
CASSRLAGDTDTQYF
TGTGCCAGCAGTCGACTAGCGGGGGACACAGATACGCAGTATTTT
>NA|TRBD1|TRBJ1-1|TRBV6-5
CASDRGDTEAFF
TGTGCCAGCGACAGGGGGGACACTGAAGCTTTCTTT
>few|NA|TRBJ1-2|TRBV2
CASSDGAGYGYTF
TGTGCCAGCAGTGATGGAGCGGGCTATGGCTACACCTTC
>NA|NA|TRBJ1-1|TRBV4-3
CASSSGGAEAFF
TGCGCCAGCAGCTCGGGAGGGGCTGAAGCTTTCTTT
>NA|NA|TRBJ2-7|TRBV7-3
CASSFGGPEGQYF
TGTGCCAGCAGCTTTGGGGGCCCCGAGGGGCAGTACTTC
>NA|NA|TRBJ2-3|TRBV7-2
CASSPKTSLADTQYF
TGTGCCAGCAGCCCCAAGACTAGTTTGGCAGATACGCAGTATTTT
>NA|NA|TRBJ2-7|TRBV7-2
CASSPTDRLYEQYF
TGTGCCAGCAGCCCTACCGACAGGTTATACGAGCAGTACTTC
>NA|NA|TRBJ2-7|TRBV30
CAWSSQGGAVGQYF
TGTGCCTGGAGTAGCCAGGGGGGCGCCGTGGGGCAGTACTTC
>few|NA|TRBJ1-2|TRBV5-1
CASSLGQNYGYTF
TGCGCCAGCAGCTTGGGACAGAACTATGGCTACACCTTC
>NA|TRBD1|TRBJ1-1|TRBV9
CASSLGQGATEAFF
TGTGCCAGCAGCCTGGGACAGGGAGCCACTGAAGCTTTCTTT
>once|NA|TRBJ2-7|TRBV29-1
CSAQGRQGGDEQYF
TGCAGCGCCCAAGGCCGGCAGGGTGGGGACGAGCAGTACTTC
>few|TRBD1|TRBJ2-5|TRBV7-2
CASGKRGTGLVETQYF
TGTGCCAGCGGGAAAAGGGGGACAGGGCTGGTGGAGACCCAGTACTTC
>NA|NA|TRBJ2-4|TRBV28
CASSLGGALRDIQYF
TGTGCCAGCAGTTTAGGGGGGGCGCTAAGGGACATTCAGTACTTC
>NA|TRBD2|TRBJ2-5|TRBV7-9
CASSHSTSGSQETQYF
TGTGCCAGCAGCCACTCGACTAGCGGGAGCCAAGAGACCCAGTACTTC
>NA|NA|TRBJ2-1|TRBV28
CASSLSPGLHNEQFF
TGTGCCAGCAGTTTATCTCCAGGATTACACAATGAGCAGTTCTTC
>few|NA|TRBJ1-5|TRBV4-1
CASNTGHSNQPQHF
TGCGCCAGCAACACTGGACATAGCAATCAGCCCCAGCATTTT
>NA|TRBD1|TRBJ2-1|TRBV2
CASSGGQGARNEQFF
TGTGCCAGTTCAGGGGGACAGGGGGCTCGGAATGAGCAGTTCTTC
>NA|TRBD2|TRBJ2-1|TRBV11-3
CASSLTSGVSLYNEQFF
TGTGCCAGCAGCCTGACTAGCGGCGTTTCCCTTTACAATGAGCAGTTCTTC
>NA|TRBD2|TRBJ2-1|TRBV4-3
CASSQAAGGPHEQFF
TGCGCCAGCAGCCAAGCAGCGGGAGGGCCGCATGAGCAGTTCTTC
>NA|NA|TRBJ1-2|TRBV2
CASTGQTNYGYTF
TGTGCCAGCACCGGACAGACCAACTATGGCTACACCTTC
>NA|NA|TRBJ2-5|TRBV15
CATSRDRGETQYF
TGTGCCACCAGCAGAGATAGGGGGGAGACCCAGTACTTC
>few|TRBD2|TRBJ2-7|TRBV5-1
CASSLAGGSSYEQYF
TGCGCCAGCAGCTTGGCGGGGGGGAGCTCCTACGAGCAGTACTTC
>NA|TRBD1|TRBJ2-4|TRBV5-1
CASSFSGQGMDIQYF
TGCGCCAGCAGCTTCTCGGGACAGGGAATGGACATTCAGTACTTC
>NA|TRBD1|TRBJ1-6|TRBV13
CASSTRTGSPLHF
TGTGCCAGCAGCACGAGGACAGGCTCACCCCTCCACTTT
>NA|NA|TRBJ1-2|TRBV5-6
CASRNQGLFNYGYTF
TGTGCCAGCAGAAACCAGGGCTTGTTTAACTATGGCTACACCTTC
>NA|NA|TRBJ2-1|TRBV9
CASSVGWGGKPNEQFF
TGTGCCAGCAGCGTAGGGTGGGGCGGGAAACCCAATGAGCAGTTCTTC
>NA|NA|TRBJ2-2|TRBV7-9
CASPRGLLTGELFF
TGTGCCAGCCCCCGAGGATTACTCACCGGGGAGCTGTTTTTT
>NA|NA|TRBJ1-1|TRBV18
CASSTARDTEAFF
TGTGCCAGCTCAACGGCCCGGGACACTGAAGCTTTCTTT
>NA|NA|TRBJ1-2|TRBV28
CASSRGPFGGGYTF
TGTGCCAGCAGTCGCGGGCCTTTCGGAGGTGGCTACACCTTC
>NA|NA|TRBJ1-5|TRBV6-6
CASMGGLGFERF
TGTGCCAGCATGGGAGGGTTAGGGTTCGAGCGTTTT
>few|NA|TRBJ2-7|TRBV18
CASSPMKGYEQYF
TGTGCCAGCTCACCAATGAAGGGGTACGAGCAGTACTTC
>NA|NA|TRBJ2-7|TRBV7-6
CASSPHRFDEQYF
TGTGCCAGCAGCCCCCACAGGTTTGACGAGCAGTACTTC
>NA|NA|TRBJ2-1|TRBV14
CASSQDEGLLITNEQFF
TGTGCCAGCAGCCAAGATGAAGGACTCCTGATAACCAATGAGCAGTTCTTC
>NA|TRBD1|TRBJ1-1|TRBV28
CASRKLTGNPFREAFF
TGTGCCAGCAGAAAATTGACAGGGAACCCCTTCCGTGAAGCTTTCTTT
>NA|TRBD2|TRBJ2-1|TRBV5-4
CASSPSGLAGDQFF
TGTGCCAGCAGCCCGTCCGGACTAGCGGGGGATCAGTTCTTC
>NA|NA|TRBJ1-4|TRBV5-1
CASSLGSGPSGEKLFF
TGCGCCAGCAGCTTGGGTAGTGGACCATCAGGGGAAAAACTGTTTTTT
>NA|NA|TRBJ2-5|TRBV11-3
CASSLVGRPETQYF
TGTGCCAGCAGCTTAGTGGGGAGACCGGAGACCCAGTACTTC
>NA|NA|TRBJ1-1|TRBV28
CASSNYFESAVPEAFF
TGTGCCAGCAGTAACTACTTTGAATCGGCGGTACCTGAAGCTTTCTTT
>NA|TRBD1|TRBJ2-1|TRBV9
CASSVAPGQSYNLQFF
TGTGCCAGCAGCGTAGCCCCGGGACAGTCATACAACCTGCAGTTCTTC
>few|TRBD2|TRBJ2-5|TRBV7-7
CASSPRGGRSETQYF
TGTGCTAGCAGCCCCCGCGGGGGGCGCTCGGAGACCCAGTACTTC
>few|TRBD2|TRBJ2-3|TRBV10-3
CAISVGTSGWDTQYF
TGTGCCATCAGTGTCGGGACTAGCGGGTGGGATACGCAGTATTTT
>NA|NA|TRBJ2-7|TRBV5-1
CASSFRGTGTPAYEQYF
TGCGCCAGCAGTTTTCGCGGCACCGGGACTCCCGCCTACGAGCAGTACTTC
>NA|NA|TRBJ2-7|TRBV5-1
CASSLTGERPLNEQYF
TGCGCCAGCAGCTTGACGGGGGAGCGGCCCCTCAACGAGCAGTACTTC
>NA|NA|TRBJ2-2|TRBV15
CATSRDSDTGELFF
TGTGCCACCAGCAGGGACTCCGACACCGGGGAGCTGTTTTTT